The 29 T cell receptor beta chains given below trace back to one sample, sequenced in a study of cytomegalovirus exposure and HLA in healthy donors. The study ran its PCR with 60 Vbeta and 13 Jbeta primers. Clones were read by immunoSEQ multiplex PCR, and TCRdb kept only the in-frame ones, dropping some. The sample shows 150,000 to 200,000 clones, roughly 60% of them seen only once. The material sequenced was PBMCs. The receptors were gathered from a man aged 40-50 years in good health and CMV-seronegative.

This clone was detected once. V is TRBV18 and J is TRBJ2-4; possible D gene TRBD2, 5 bases. This CDR3 comprises 17 residues. Germline CDR1 reads KGHSH; CDR2 reads LQKENI. The ends were cut back, 3 bases at V and 0 bases at J, with 15 bases in the middle. CDR3 sequence reads: CASSPLAGVRAKNIQYF. Here the CDR3 DNA reads TGTGCCAGCTCACCCCTAGCCGGAGTGAGAGCCAAAAACATTCAGTACTTC.

This chain connects TRBV7-2 to TRBJ2-7; TRBD2 agrees at 9 bases. The germline CDR1 and CDR2 sequences are SGHTA and FQGNSA. This CDR3 region has 15 residues. After removal of 2 bases from V and 4 bases from J, the junction contained 6 bases not matched to a gene. CDR3 residues: CASSLIAGVKYEQYF. CDR3 bases: TGTGCCAGCAGCTTAATAGCGGGAGTAAAGTACGAGCAGTACTTC.

The rearrangement uses TRBV27 and TRBJ1-5, with 11 bases identical to TRBD1. This CDR3 has 14 residues. Germline V gene data show CDR1 as MNHEY and CDR2 as SMNVEV (reference sequence). With V trimmed by 5 bases and J by 7 bases, 4 bases remained unmatched. In nucleotides, the CDR3 is TGTGCCAGCAGTACGGACAGGGGGCAACAGCCCCAGCATTTT. Translating gives CASSTDRGQQPQHF.

This clone has more than one count but fewer than ten. This sequence joins TRBV7-3 and TRBJ2-7; maybe TRBD1 (5 bases). Germline CDR1 reads SGHTA; CDR2 reads FQGTGA. Trimming shortened V by 5 bases and J by 2 bases, and 16 bases separated the two germline ends. The CDR3 runs 15 residues. CDR3 DNA sequence: TGTGCCAGCAGCCAAGGGGCGGCACCCGCCTACGAGCAGTACTTC. Translation gives CASSQGAAPAYEQYF.

The chain uses TRBV7-2 and TRBJ2-1; TRBD2 matches at 7 bases. This CDR3 comprises 13 residues. Trimming removed 5 bases from V and 3 bases from J; junction bases left unmatched: 1. Germline V gene sequence: CDR1 SGHTA, CDR2 FQGNSA. Here the CDR3 DNA reads TGTGCCAGCAGCCGGGGGGACTACAATGAGCAGTTCTTC. Protein sequence: CASSRGDYNEQFF.

A few counts support this clone. The rearrangement uses TRBV30 and TRBJ2-5, with D possibly being TRBD2 (6 bases). Germline V gene sequence: CDR1 GTSNPN, CDR2 SVGIG (reference sequence). Trimming pared 5 bases from V and 3 bases from J, leaving 7 bases between. This CDR3 is built from 11 residues. CDR3 sequence reads: CAWGEEETQYF. The DNA of the CDR3 is TGTGCCTGGGGGGAGGAAGAGACCCAGTACTTC.

The rearrangement uses TRBV11-3 and TRBJ2-5; tentatively, D is TRBD2 (5 bases). The germline V gene has CDR1 SGHNT and CDR2 YENEEA. This CDR3 is built from 14 residues. Trimming removed 1 base from V and 1 base from J, with 7 bases in between. CDR3 amino acids: CASSLGGSQETQYF. The CDR3 DNA reads as TGTGCCAGCAGCTTAGGAGGGAGCCAAGAGACCCAGTACTTC. The variable domain in full, completed from reference TRBV11-3 and TRBJ2-5, reads EAGVVQSPRYKIIEKKQPVAFWCNPISGHNTLYWYLQNLGQGPELLIRYENEEAVDDSQLPKDRFSAERLKGVDSTLKIQPAELGDSAVYLCASSLGGSQETQYFGPGTRLLVL.

This clone was seen a handful of times. The chain couples TRBV7-2 to TRBJ1-4; 9 nucleotides line up with TRBD1. The V gene's germline CDR1 is SGHTA and CDR2 FQGNSA. This CDR3 comprises 14 residues. Unmatched junction bases numbered 1, after V lost 5 bases and J lost 3 bases. CDR3 sequence reads: CASSRQGANEKLFF. The CDR3 region has the DNA TGTGCCAGCAGCCGACAGGGGGCTAATGAAAAACTGTTTTTT. Full variable domain (rest looked up from reference TRBV7-2 and TRBJ1-4): GAGVSQSPSNKVTEKGKDVELRCDPISGHTALYWYRQSLGQGLEFLIYFQGNSAPDKSGLPSDRFSAERTGGSVSTLTIQRTQQEDSAVYLCASSRQGANEKLFFGSGTQLSVL.

This clone was picked up a small number of times. The chain recombines TRBV11-3 with TRBJ2-3, with 8 positions matching TRBD1. The germline V gene encodes CDR1 SGHNT and CDR2 YENEEA. V shed 5 bases and J 2 bases; nucleotides not matched to a gene: 12. The CDR3 covers 17 residues. The CDR3 DNA sequence: TGTGCCAGCAGCCCAGAGGGCAGGGGGCCCTTCACAGATACGCAGTATTTT. Its protein is CASSPEGRGPFTDTQYF.

V and J are TRBV11-2 and TRBJ1-1; D perhaps matches TRBD1 (6 bases). CDR3 length: 16 amino acids. V was trimmed by 3 bases and J by 3 bases, leaving 17 bases between them. CDR1 is SGHAT and CDR2 is FQNNGV in the germline V gene. This chain's CDR3 is CASSLVDGRGHTEAFF. The CDR3 nucleotides read TGTGCCAGCAGCTTGGTCGACGGCAGGGGACACACTGAAGCTTTCTTT.

Only a few counts were recorded for this clone. The chain uses TRBV4-1 and TRBJ2-7, with D maybe TRBD1 (6 bases). Trimming removed 3 bases at V and 3 bases at J, with 9 bases between. The germline gives CDR1 MGHRA, CDR2 YSYEKL. The CDR3 contains 13 residues. The CDR3 sequence: CASSHDRSYEQYF. The CDR3 DNA is TGCGCCAGCAGCCACGACAGGAGCTACGAGCAGTACTTC.

The chain links TRBV7-2 to TRBJ1-1; D uncertain. V lost 11 bases and J lost 1, with 14 bases in between. Germline CDR1 reads SGHTA; CDR2 reads FQGNSA. The CDR3 loop spans 13 amino acids. The DNA of the CDR3 is TGTGCCGGTGCATCTCAGGCGAACACTGAAGCTTTCTTT. Translation: CAGASQANTEAFF.

The chain is built from TRBV10-1 and TRBJ2-1; 9 positions match TRBD1. The length of the CDR3 is 20 residues. The germline CDR1 and CDR2 sequences are WNHNN and SYGVQD (reference sequence). V lost 5 bases, J lost 4 bases, and 21 bases stayed unmatched. CDR3 region: CASSRNTGGLLGLEYNEQFF. The CDR3 coding sequence is TGCGCCAGCAGTAGGAATACAGGGGGCTTGCTAGGATTGGAGTACAATGAGCAGTTCTTC.

This chain connects TRBV15 to TRBJ2-6; the D is unclear. Germline-derived CDR1 and CDR2 are LNHNV and YYDKDF (reference sequence). V lost 2 bases, J lost 12 bases, and 11 bases lay in between. The CDR3 runs 13 residues. CDR3 DNA sequence: TGTGCCACCAGCAGAACAAGGAGAGCCGTCCTGACTTTC. Translated, it gives CATSRTRRAVLTF. The full variable domain, completed using reference TRBV15 and TRBJ2-6, is DAMVIQNPRYQVTQFGKPVTLSCSQTLNHNVMYWYQQKSSQAPKLLFHYYDKDFNNEADTPDNFQSRRPNTSFCFLDIRSPGLGDTAMYLCATSRTRRAVLTFGAGSRLTVL.

J is TRBJ2-3 and V is TRBV7-2; D possibly corresponds to TRBD1 (6 bases). Germline V lookup: CDR1 SGHTA, CDR2 FQGNSA. The V end lost 5 bases, the J end lost 5 bases, and 17 bases lay between the germline ends. This CDR3 contains 15 residues. The CDR3 nucleotides are TGTGCCAGCAGCCCTAGCTGGGGGCCCGAAGATACGCAGTATTTT. Its protein is CASSPSWGPEDTQYF.

Only a few counts were recorded for this clone. DNA for the CDR3: TGCGCCAGCAGCCAAGTTACAGGGGAGGACCAAGAGACCCAGTACTTC. It is translated as CASSQVTGEDQETQYF. The chain links TRBV4-1 to TRBJ2-5; TRBD1 is a possible D gene (7 bases). V was clipped by 1 base and J by 0 bases, with 12 bases between them. CDR3 length equals 16 residues. The germline V gene encodes CDR1 MGHRA and CDR2 YSYEKL.

The chain employs TRBV12-5 and TRBJ1-1, with TRBD1 as a possible D gene (6 bases). The CDR3 totals 15 residues. The V gene lost 4 bases and the J gene lost 0 bases, with 12 bases spanning the gap. Germline V CDR1 and CDR2: LGHNT, FRNRAP. CDR3 region: CASGWGRGLNTEAFF. As DNA, the CDR3 is TGTGCTAGTGGTTGGGGCAGGGGATTGAACACTGAAGCTTTCTTT.

This clone was seen only a few times. V gene TRBV29-1 combines with J gene TRBJ1-2, with D tentatively TRBD1 (5 bases). Germline CDR1 SQVTM, CDR2 ANQGSEA. V shed 4 bases and J shed 8 bases, with 14 bases lying between them. The CDR3 extends over 12 amino acids. The CDR3 reads CSVGGGRVGYTF. CDR3 nucleotide sequence: TGCAGCGTTGGGGGCGGTCGGGTGGGCTACACCTTC.

The chain links TRBV27 to TRBJ2-7; maybe TRBD1 (5 bases). The germline V gene encodes CDR1 MNHEY and CDR2 SMNVEV (reference sequence). Deletions cut 0 bases from V and 2 bases from J, with 14 bases between. The CDR3 runs 16 residues. The CDR3 loop is CASSLSQEGWAYEQYF. The CDR3 coding sequence is TGTGCCAGCAGTTTATCACAGGAAGGATGGGCCTACGAGCAGTACTTC.

The V and J genes are TRBV6-1 and TRBJ1-1; tentative D call: TRBD1 (5 bases). Between the trimmed V and J ends, which lost 8 bases and 1 base, there was a span of 11 bases. There are 13 residues in the CDR3. Germline lookup yields CDR1 MNHNS and CDR2 SASEGT. The CDR3, as DNA: TGTGCCAGCTTCAGGGAGGCGAACACTGAAGCTTTCTTT. This encodes CASFREANTEAFF.

The chain couples TRBV6-1 to TRBJ1-2; 7 nucleotides line up with TRBD1. Germline trimming cut 7 bases from V and 0 bases from J; bases unmatched to any gene: 5. The CDR3 totals 14 residues. Germline CDR1 reads MNHNS; CDR2 reads SASEGT. CDR3 protein: CASTLGQSNYGYTF. Written as DNA, the CDR3 is TGTGCCAGCACGCTGGGACAGTCTAACTATGGCTACACCTTC.

The chain has TRBV7-2 and TRBJ2-7; 7 bases line up with TRBD1. The V segment lost 6 bases and the J segment 0 bases; nucleotides outside the gene matches: 8. Germline values: CDR1 SGHTA, CDR2 FQGNSA. The CDR3 sequence is 15 residues long. This chain's CDR3 is CASSSGGEGSYEQYF. CDR3 coding DNA: TGTGCCAGCAGTTCAGGGGGAGAAGGCTCCTACGAGCAGTACTTC.

The chain combines TRBV10-3 with TRBJ1-5; TRBD1 matches 7 bases. The CDR3 length is 14 residues. Germline V gives CDR1 ENHRY, CDR2 SYGVKD. Trimming removed 4 bases from V and 7 bases from J; junction bases left unmatched: 7. CDR3 protein: CAISAAGGNQPQHF. CDR3 DNA sequence: TGTGCCATCAGTGCTGCAGGGGGGAACCAGCCCCAGCATTTT.

V usage is TRBV5-1 and J usage is TRBJ1-1, with 7 nucleotides matching TRBD1. This CDR3 has 15 amino acids. V dropped 2 bases and J dropped 1; count of bases not matched to a gene: 5. CDR1 SGHRS and CDR2 YFSETQ come from the germline V gene. CDR3 amino acids: CASSFTGAQNTEAFF. CDR3 DNA: TGCGCCAGCAGCTTTACAGGGGCCCAGAACACTGAAGCTTTCTTT.

The chain couples TRBV5-6 to TRBJ2-5, with 9 bases that match TRBD1. V gave up 2 bases and J gave up 11 bases; unmatched junction bases: 7. Looked up from germline, CDR1 is SGHDT and CDR2 is YYEEEE. There are 13 residues in the CDR3. The CDR3 region has the DNA TGTGCCAGCAGCTTACAGGGGGCGCGGGAGCAGTACTTC. Encoded protein: CASSLQGAREQYF.

This chain uses TRBV6-6 with TRBJ2-7, with TRBD1 identical over 9 bases. CDR1 is MNHNY, CDR2 SVGAGI, per germline (reference sequence). This CDR3 comprises 13 residues. Trimming at V came to 4 bases and at J to 10 bases, leaving 8 bases not matched to a gene. CDR3 nucleotide sequence: TGTGCCAGCAGTTCGGGACAGGGTGCCGATCAGTACTTC. Translated, it gives CASSSGQGADQYF.

The V call is TRBV7-2, the J call TRBJ2-7, with 10 bases lining up with TRBD2. Unmatched junction bases numbered 6, after V lost 1 base and J lost 9 bases. CDR3 size: 14 residues. The germline gives CDR1 SGHTA, CDR2 FQGNSA. CDR3: CASSLGASGGAQYF. CDR3 nucleotide sequence: TGTGCCAGCAGCTTAGGGGCTAGCGGGGGAGCGCAGTACTTC. Drawing the rest from reference TRBV7-2 and TRBJ2-7, the complete variable domain is GAGVSQSPSNKVTEKGKDVELRCDPISGHTALYWYRQSLGQGLEFLIYFQGNSAPDKSGLPSDRFSAERTGGSVSTLTIQRTQQEDSAVYLCASSLGASGGAQYFGPGTRLTVT.

This chain connects TRBV19 to TRBJ2-4, with D hard to call. Trimming removed 6 bases from V and 3 bases from J, with 9 bases in between. This CDR3 contains 13 residues. CDR1 is LNHDA and CDR2 is SQIVND in the germline V gene (reference sequence). CDR3 sequence reads: CASRRMDKNIQYF. CDR3 nucleotide sequence: TGTGCCAGTAGGAGGATGGACAAAAACATTCAGTACTTC.

This chain's CDR3 is CASSEAAYPSGANVLTF. The CDR3 nucleotides are TGTGCCAGCAGTGAAGCAGCTTACCCCTCTGGGGCCAACGTCCTGACTTTC. The chain uses TRBV6-1 and TRBJ2-6; D gene unclear. V lost 0 bases to trimming and J lost 0 bases, with 9 bases between them. The germline V gene has CDR1 MNHNS and CDR2 SASEGT. The CDR3 is 17 residues long.